These 14 T cell receptor beta chains originate from one sample sequenced in a study of shared clonotypes between healthy human individuals. It was CD45RO-negative cells, positively selected for CCR7, that made up naive CD8 cells, with terminally differentiated effector memory CD45RA+ cells excluded. Using immunoSEQ multiplex PCR, the repertoire was profiled, and TCRdb retains in-frame clones only, with some absent. The table lists hundreds of thousands of clones, around 92% of them singletons. The sample taken for sequencing was naive CD8+ T cells sorted from blood. The origin of the receptors is a man between 25 and 39 years old in good health.

The chain combines TRBV25-1 with TRBJ2-1; 7 positions agree with TRBD2. Germline values: CDR1 MGHDK, CDR2 SYGVNS. The CDR3 is 11 amino acids. Trimming at V came to 7 bases and at J to 8 bases, leaving 2 bases not matched to a gene. This CDR3 is CASKTSDEQFF. The CDR3 nucleotides are TGTGCCAGCAAAACTAGCGATGAGCAGTTCTTC.

This rearrangement joins TRBV27 to TRBJ2-1, with TRBD2 identical over 8 bases. This CDR3 spans 14 amino acids. The junction had 5 bases not matched to a gene; V was cut back by 4 bases and J by 6 bases. The germline V gene encodes CDR1 MNHEY and CDR2 SMNVEV (reference sequence). As DNA, the CDR3 is TGTGCCAGCAGTTCCGGACTAGCTTTCAATGAGCAGTTCTTC. It encodes CASSSGLAFNEQFF.

This sequence joins TRBV10-2 and TRBJ2-7; possibly TRBD1 for D (5 bases). Per germline, CDR1 WSHSY and CDR2 SAAADI. V lost 3 bases to trimming and J lost 6 bases, with 18 bases between them. This CDR3 contains 15 residues. CDR3 region: CASSDGLGDWAEQYF. Written as DNA, the CDR3 is TGCGCCAGCAGTGACGGATTAGGGGATTGGGCCGAGCAGTACTTC.

The chain links TRBV9 to TRBJ2-7; D assignment may be TRBD1 or TRBD2 (5 bases each). This CDR3 spans 14 amino acids. The V and J ends lost 4 bases and 3 bases respectively, with 14 bases between them. Germline values: CDR1 SGDLS, CDR2 YYNGEE. This CDR3 reads CASSSSWGFYEQYF. The CDR3, as DNA: TGTGCCAGCAGCTCCTCCTGGGGGTTCTACGAGCAGTACTTC.

This clone was picked up one time. CDR3 in amino acids: CASSYLERSTDTQYF. In DNA form, the CDR3 reads TGTGCCAGCAGTTATTTGGAGCGGAGCACAGATACGCAGTATTTT. The chain employs TRBV6-6 and TRBJ2-3; D might be TRBD2 (5 bases). V was shortened by 3 bases and J by 0 bases, with 10 bases between the two germline ends. From germline, CDR1 is MNHNY and CDR2 SVGAGI (reference sequence). The CDR3 is 15 residues long.

CDR3 DNA: TGTGCCTGGAGTGTCCCTGCCGGGACAGCCATCTCCTACGAGCAGTACTTC. The encoded protein is CAWSVPAGTAISYEQYF. The chain combines TRBV30 with TRBJ2-7; 7 bases are a match to TRBD1. The CDR3 runs 17 residues. Trimming took 0 bases from V and 0 from J; bases not matched to a gene: 11. CDR1 and CDR2 (germline): GTSNPN, SVGIG (reference sequence).

J is TRBJ2-7 and V is TRBV27; D is uncertain. The CDR3 spans 13 residues. The V end lost 5 bases, the J end lost 5 bases, and 13 bases lay between the germline ends. CDR1 and CDR2 (germline): MNHEY, SMNVEV (reference sequence). CDR3 sequence: CASSPIWVHEQYF. Written as DNA, the CDR3 is TGTGCCAGCAGTCCCATTTGGGTCCACGAGCAGTACTTC.

The chain joins TRBV2 to TRBJ1-1; D not resolved. Germline CDR1 reads SNHLY; CDR2 reads FYNNEI. The CDR3 runs to 12 residues. Deletions cut 1 base from V and 5 bases from J, with 5 bases between. The CDR3 DNA reads TGTGCCAGCAGTGAAGTAGATACTGAAGCTTTCTTT. This sequence encodes CASSEVDTEAFF.

The gene calls are TRBV27 and TRBJ2-7; 11 bases are a match to TRBD2. Germline trimming cut 6 bases from V and 3 bases from J; bases unmatched to any gene: 7. The V gene's germline CDR1 is MNHEY and CDR2 SMNVEV (reference sequence). CDR3 length: 15 residues. The CDR3 protein is CASRITSGSSYEQYF. In DNA form, the CDR3 reads TGTGCCAGCAGGATTACTAGCGGGAGCAGCTACGAGCAGTACTTC.

V and J are TRBV4-3 and TRBJ2-7; D could derive from TRBD1 or TRBD2 (6 bases each). CDR3 length: 15 amino acids. CDR1 and CDR2 from the germline V gene are LGHNA and YSLEER. V was trimmed by 3 bases and J by 1 base, leaving 13 bases between them. The chain's CDR3 is CASSQGGTGSYEQYF. The CDR3 nucleotides are TGCGCCAGCAGCCAGGGAGGCACAGGGTCCTACGAGCAGTACTTC.

The chain uses TRBV6-6 and TRBJ2-7; D gene ambiguous. Trimming removed 0 bases at V and 3 bases at J, with 6 bases between. Looked up from germline, CDR1 is MNHNY and CDR2 is SVGAGI (reference sequence). This CDR3 has 13 residues. CDR3 coding DNA: TGTGCCAGCAGTTACTCGATCGTCTACGAGCAGTACTTC. This codes for CASSYSIVYEQYF.

This chain connects TRBV9 to TRBJ2-2; TRBD2 might be the D (6 bases). With 0 bases removed from V and 4 bases from J, the gap between germline ends came to 10 bases. The CDR3 loop spans 15 amino acids. Germline V lookup: CDR1 SGDLS, CDR2 YYNGEE. Written as DNA, the CDR3 is TGTGCCAGCAGCGTAGGGGGACTCCGCACCGGGGAGCTGTTTTTT. Protein sequence: CASSVGGLRTGELFF.

The chain combines TRBV10-3 with TRBJ1-1; D gene ambiguous. CDR1 and CDR2 (germline): ENHRY, SYGVKD. The CDR3 totals 15 residues. V was trimmed by 6 bases and J by 0 bases, leaving 14 bases between them. CDR3 region: CAISKDGDMNTEAFF. CDR3 bases: TGTGCCATCAGCAAGGACGGGGATATGAACACTGAAGCTTTCTTT.

The chain employs TRBV27 and TRBJ2-1, with D possibly matching TRBD2 (7 bases). The CDR3 totals 16 residues. Germline lookup yields CDR1 MNHEY and CDR2 SMNVEV (reference sequence). V was trimmed by 7 bases and J by 6 bases, leaving 22 bases between them. CDR3: CASNRAPGGLSNEQFF. CDR3 in DNA: TGTGCCAGCAACCGGGCTCCCGGGGGGCTAAGCAATGAGCAGTTCTTC.